The 31 T cell receptor beta chains below come from one sample, sequenced in a study of OX40 agonist ivuxolimab in advanced cancers. Assay used: immunoSEQ multiplex PCR; TCRdb lists only in-frame clones, some missing. This sample has 75,000 to 85,000 clones, with 80% to 90% found just once. The sequencing here drew on CD4+ or CD8+ T cells sorted from blood, taken in a trial of the OX40 agonist ivuxolimab. The receptors were sampled from an adult with an advanced solid tumor such as melanoma, head and neck, liver or kidney cancer.

The chain is built from TRBV5-4 and TRBJ1-6; perhaps TRBD1 as D (5 bases). Germline-derived CDR1 and CDR2 are SGHNT and YYREEE (reference sequence). CDR3 length equals 16 residues. The V end was cut by 0 bases, the J end by 6 bases, with 13 bases between. The CDR3 coding sequence is TGTGCCAGCAGCTTGGATTGGGGCGCAGTTAATTCACCCCTCCACTTT. Protein product: CASSLDWGAVNSPLHF.

This chain joins TRBV5-5 and TRBJ1-2; a weak D match, TRBD1 (6 bases). The V end was cut by 1 base, the J end by 5 bases, with 15 bases between. CDR3 size: 15 residues. Germline V gene data show CDR1 as SGHKS and CDR2 as YYEKEE (reference sequence). The DNA for the CDR3 is TGTGCCAGCAGCTTGTACGCGGGGGCACCGTATGGCTACACCTTC. Translated: CASSLYAGAPYGYTF.

This clone was recorded once. The rearrangement uses TRBV19 and TRBJ1-1; 7 bases line up with TRBD1. The germline V gene has CDR1 LNHDA and CDR2 SQIVND (reference sequence). This CDR3 region has 13 residues. V gave up 3 bases and J gave up 5 bases; unmatched junction bases: 3. CDR3 region: CASSITGDTEAFF. The CDR3 nucleotides are TGTGCCAGTAGTATCACAGGGGATACTGAAGCTTTCTTT. Full variable domain (rest looked up from reference TRBV19 and TRBJ1-1): DGGITQSPKYLFRKEGQNVTLSCEQNLNHDAMYWYRQDPGQGLRLIYYSQIVNDFQKGDIAEGYSVSREKKESFPLTVTSAQKNPTAFYLCASSITGDTEAFFGQGTRLTVV.

The genes are TRBV28 and TRBJ1-2, with D maybe TRBD1 (5 bases). Germline V gene sequence: CDR1 MDHEN, CDR2 SYDVKM. This CDR3 is 16 amino acids long. V was trimmed by 5 bases and J by 5 bases, leaving 21 bases between them. CDR3 protein: CASSRAGTGSGYGYTF. In DNA, the CDR3 is TGTGCCAGCAGTAGGGCCGGGACCGGATCCGGGTATGGCTACACCTTC.

The CDR3 spells CASSIEGVGFGELFF. In DNA, the CDR3 is TGTGCCAGTAGTATCGAGGGAGTCGGGTTTGGGGAGCTGTTTTTT. The chain employs TRBV19 and TRBJ2-2; the D gene is possibly TRBD2 (5 bases). There are 15 residues in the CDR3. From germline, CDR1 is LNHDA and CDR2 SQIVND (reference sequence). Trimming shortened V by 3 bases and J by 8 bases, and 16 bases separated the two germline ends.

The V gene is TRBV7-8, the J gene TRBJ2-2; 7 bases fit TRBD1. CDR1 and CDR2 from the germline V gene are SGHVS and FQNEAQ. This CDR3 region has 16 residues. The junction had 5 bases not matched to a gene; V was cut back by 4 bases and J by 0 bases. The CDR3 region is CASSSQGVPNTGELFF. CDR3 nucleotides: TGTGCCAGCAGCTCGCAGGGGGTTCCGAACACCGGGGAGCTGTTTTTT.

The CDR3 loop is CASSLEGVVYEQYF. The CDR3 DNA follows: TGTGCCAGCAGCTTAGAAGGGGTCGTCTACGAGCAGTACTTC. The J gene is TRBJ2-7, the V gene TRBV7-9, with D maybe TRBD1 (5 bases). V dropped 1 base and J dropped 3 bases, with 10 bases sitting between them. CDR3 length equals 14 residues. Germline V gene data show CDR1 as SEHNR and CDR2 as FQNEAQ (reference sequence).

The genes are TRBV7-3 and TRBJ2-5, with D possibly TRBD1 on 5 matching bases. Trimming removed 5 bases at V and 3 bases at J, with 22 bases between. In germline, CDR1 is SGHTA, CDR2 FQGTGA. The CDR3 is made up of 17 amino acids. CDR3 nucleotides: TGTGCCAGCAGCCCAGGACAAGGACGGGTTTTTGAAGAGACCCAGTACTTC. As protein: CASSPGQGRVFEETQYF.

This chain uses TRBV2 with TRBJ2-1, with 11 bases aligning to TRBD2. Germline values: CDR1 SNHLY, CDR2 FYNNEI. V lost 6 bases, J lost 2 bases, and 15 bases stayed unmatched. CDR3 length: 19 amino acids. The CDR3 loop reads CASRHAGTSGLGTYNEQFF. In DNA, the CDR3 is TGTGCCAGCAGGCACGCAGGGACTAGCGGTTTAGGCACCTACAATGAGCAGTTCTTC.

V usage is TRBV18 and J usage is TRBJ2-1; D remains ambiguous. CDR1 and CDR2 from the germline V gene are KGHSH and LQKENI. V was trimmed by 3 bases and J by 5 bases, leaving 8 bases between them. The CDR3 loop spans 13 amino acids. CDR3 loop: CASSPYMNNEQFF. CDR3 DNA: TGTGCCAGCTCACCTTACATGAACAATGAGCAGTTCTTC.

V gene TRBV28 combines with J gene TRBJ2-2; TRBD1 matches 8 bases. CDR3 length: 14 residues. Germline CDR1 MDHEN, CDR2 SYDVKM. Trimming took 8 bases from V and 2 from J; bases not matched to a gene: 4. The CDR3 DNA reads TGTGCCAGCCGACCAGGGGGCAACACCGGGGAGCTGTTTTTT. Translating it yields CASRPGGNTGELFF.

The rearrangement links TRBV5-1 to TRBJ2-3; 10 nucleotides match TRBD1. CDR1 and CDR2 from the germline V gene are SGHRS and YFSETQ. After removal of 5 bases from V and 1 base from J, the junction contained 7 bases not matched to a gene. The CDR3 is 16 amino acids. CDR3 bases: TGCGCCAGCAGGTTTGATGGGACAGGGGGCACAGATACGCAGTATTTT. Its protein is CASRFDGTGGTDTQYF.

The chain links TRBV6-6 to TRBJ1-1, with TRBD1 as a possible D gene (5 bases). Germline V gene data show CDR1 as MNHNY and CDR2 as SVGAGI (reference sequence). The V end was cut by 7 bases, the J end by 11 bases, with 17 bases between. The CDR3 consists of 12 residues. CDR3 in amino acids: CASNQQSGEAFF. CDR3 DNA sequence: TGTGCCAGCAACCAACAATCGGGGGAGGCTTTCTTT.

V gene TRBV6-1 combines with J gene TRBJ2-2; 7 positions match TRBD1. CDR3 length equals 14 residues. CDR1 MNHNS and CDR2 SASEGT come from the germline V gene. Trimming took 5 bases from V and 5 from J; bases not matched to a gene: 5. DNA of the CDR3: TGTGCCAGCAGTTCTACAGGGGATACCGGGGAGCTGTTTTTT. This codes for CASSSTGDTGELFF.

This chain connects TRBV11-3 to TRBJ2-7, with D possibly matching TRBD1 (5 bases). CDR1 SGHNT and CDR2 YENEEA come from the germline V gene. This CDR3 has 14 residues. Trimming left V 6 bases short and J 7 bases short, with 19 bases between. CDR3 sequence reads: CASRGASRVSEQYF. CDR3 coding DNA: TGTGCCAGCAGAGGGGCTAGTAGGGTGTCGGAGCAGTACTTC.

The chain is built from TRBV7-6 and TRBJ2-5, with D tentatively TRBD1 (5 bases). The CDR3 length is 15 residues. V was shortened by 5 bases and J by 5 bases, with 18 bases between the two germline ends. CDR1 is SGHVS and CDR2 is FNYEAQ in the germline V gene. DNA of the CDR3: TGTGCCAGCAGCGCAAACAACCAGGGTTTGGAGACCCAGTACTTC. It codes for CASSANNQGLETQYF.

The V gene is TRBV28, the J gene TRBJ2-2; 11 bases match TRBD1. The germline V gene has CDR1 MDHEN and CDR2 SYDVKM. Germline trimming cut 6 bases from V and 4 bases from J; bases unmatched to any gene: 7. The CDR3 totals 16 residues. The CDR3 DNA reads as TGTGCCAGCAGCATCGGGACAGGGGGGATCACCGGGGAGCTGTTTTTT. Amino acid sequence: CASSIGTGGITGELFF.

This clone was counted between two and nine times. CDR3 amino acids: CATQENTEAFF. For the CDR3, the DNA is TGTGCCACACAGGAGAACACTGAAGCTTTCTTT. The genes are TRBV10-3 and TRBJ1-1, with a weak D call TRBD1 (5 bases). The CDR3 sequence is 11 residues long. V was trimmed by 10 bases and J by 1 base, leaving 7 bases between them. The germline V gene encodes CDR1 ENHRY and CDR2 SYGVKD.

This clone was picked up a small number of times. The chain joins TRBV11-2 to TRBJ1-1, with unresolved D. The CDR3 length is 15 residues. Looked up from germline, CDR1 is SGHAT and CDR2 is FQNNGV. V lost 5 bases to trimming and J lost 0 bases, with 13 bases between them. CDR3 loop: CASSLSGSMNTEAFF. CDR3 in DNA: TGTGCCAGCAGCCTATCGGGTTCCATGAACACTGAAGCTTTCTTT.

The chain employs TRBV2 and TRBJ1-2, with a weak D call TRBD1 (6 bases). Germline CDR1 is SNHLY and CDR2 is FYNNEI. V was shortened by 2 bases and J by 4 bases, with 20 bases between the two germline ends. The CDR3 runs to 17 residues. CDR3 sequence reads: CASSERVGWTEVYGYTF. CDR3 nucleotides: TGTGCCAGCAGTGAAAGGGTAGGCTGGACAGAGGTCTATGGCTACACCTTC.

The chain links TRBV7-8 to TRBJ2-5; 9 bases map to TRBD2. Trimming at V came to 5 bases and at J to 1 base, leaving 5 bases not matched to a gene. The CDR3 length is 15 residues. Looked up from germline, CDR1 is SGHVS and CDR2 is FQNEAQ. Here the CDR3 DNA reads TGTGCCAGCAGCCCAGGGACTAGCCCCCAAGAGACCCAGTACTTC. Translation gives CASSPGTSPQETQYF.

This chain joins TRBV11-1 and TRBJ2-7, with 7 bases that match TRBD1. The CDR3 runs 15 residues. Trimming at V came to 7 bases and at J to 7 bases, leaving 16 bases not matched to a gene. Germline CDR1 and CDR2: SGHAT and FQDESV (reference sequence). The CDR3 is CASTREGGVVGEQYF. DNA of the CDR3: TGTGCCAGCACCCGAGAAGGGGGCGTCGTGGGGGAGCAGTACTTC. Full variable domain (missing parts from reference TRBV11-1 and TRBJ2-7): EAEVAQSPRYKITEKSQAVAFWCDPISGHATLYWYRQILGQGPELLVQFQDESVVDDSQLPKDRFSAERLKGVDSTLKIQPAELGDSAMYLCASTREGGVVGEQYFGPGTRLTVT.

The V and J genes are TRBV28 and TRBJ2-7; D uncertain. The CDR3 covers 11 residues. Trimming took 5 bases from V and 1 from J, leaving 3 bases between them. The germline CDR1 and CDR2 sequences are MDHEN and SYDVKM. The CDR3 spells CASSRSYEQYF. For the CDR3, the DNA is TGTGCCAGCAGTAGATCCTACGAGCAGTACTTC.

V usage is TRBV18 and J usage is TRBJ2-2; 7 bases map to TRBD1. The CDR3 loop spans 18 amino acids. The trim removed 2 bases at V and 7 bases at J, leaving 16 bases unmatched. Germline CDR1 is KGHSH and CDR2 is LQKENI. The CDR3 here is CASSPSLSGQPTHGELFF. For the CDR3, the DNA is TGTGCCAGCTCACCAAGCCTATCGGGACAGCCAACCCACGGGGAGCTGTTTTTT.

The V gene is TRBV7-9, the J gene TRBJ1-2; 11 bases are a match to TRBD1. V was pared by 5 bases and J by 7 bases, with 6 bases of the junction left unmatched. The germline gives CDR1 SEHNR, CDR2 FQNEAQ (reference sequence). CDR3 length: 14 amino acids. The CDR3 reads CASSQGQGARGYTF. CDR3 bases: TGTGCCAGCAGCCAAGGACAGGGGGCGCGTGGCTACACCTTC.

This clone was observed once. The chain combines TRBV11-2 with TRBJ2-5; D may match TRBD1 or TRBD2 (6 bases each). The CDR3 is 15 residues long. Deletions cut 4 bases from V and 5 bases from J, with 17 bases between. From germline, CDR1 is SGHAT and CDR2 FQNNGV. The CDR3 spells CASSSYGGPGETQYF. CDR3 bases: TGTGCCAGCAGCTCTTACGGGGGCCCGGGGGAGACCCAGTACTTC.

This clone was found a few times. The rearrangement uses TRBV27 and TRBJ1-2; maybe TRBD1 (5 bases). The V and J ends lost 6 bases and 2 bases respectively, with 19 bases between them. The CDR3 contains 16 residues. Germline CDR1 and CDR2: MNHEY and SMNVEV (reference sequence). CDR3 nucleotides: TGTGCCAGCAGGTTGGTTGCTTCCGACAGAAACTATGGCTACACCTTC. This gives the protein CASRLVASDRNYGYTF.

This clone was counted between two and nine times. The chain uses TRBV28 and TRBJ1-4; D unclear. CDR1 MDHEN and CDR2 SYDVKM come from the germline V gene. This CDR3 region has 11 residues. V was trimmed by 8 bases and J by 8 bases, leaving 9 bases between them. CDR3 coding DNA: TGTGCCAGCGTGGGCCACGAAAAACTGTTTTTT. Its protein is CASVGHEKLFF.

The J gene is TRBJ2-7, the V gene TRBV29-1, with D maybe TRBD1 (6 bases). The germline V and J ends were trimmed by 5 bases and 0 bases, with 8 bases remaining between them. The CDR3 spans 12 residues. The germline gives CDR1 SQVTM, CDR2 ANQGSEA. CDR3 DNA: TGCAGCGTTCAGGGGAGCTCCTACGAGCAGTACTTC. Its protein product is CSVQGSSYEQYF.

This clone was seen more than once but under ten times. The gene calls are TRBV12-5 and TRBJ1-1; 7 nucleotides line up with TRBD1. V was pared by 6 bases and J by 3 bases, with 10 bases of the junction left unmatched. The CDR3 extends over 15 amino acids. Germline-derived CDR1 and CDR2 are LGHNT and FRNRAP. CDR3 nucleotide sequence: TGTGCTAGTGGCCAGTGGACAGGCGGGTACACTGAAGCTTTCTTT. The encoded protein is CASGQWTGGYTEAFF.

The chain couples TRBV10-1 to TRBJ2-5; a weak D match, TRBD1 (6 bases). V lost 4 bases to trimming and J lost 5 bases, with 11 bases between them. This CDR3 has 13 residues. The germline V gene encodes CDR1 WNHNN and CDR2 SYGVQD (reference sequence). This CDR3 reads CASSGDNRETQYF. The CDR3 coding sequence is TGCGCCAGCAGTGGGGACAACCGGGAGACCCAGTACTTC.